Reported below is one T cell receptor beta chain. These data belong to a study of blood T cell repertoires in COVID-19. Whole-study context: The United States, Italy and Spain supplied acute and convalescent COVID-19 samples. PBMCs, B-cell-depleted T cells, or T cells provided the cDNA or gDNA that made up the material.

Donors in Cohort 3 who had recovered were those with two negative PCRs, healthcare professional clearance, or resolution of their symptoms. Libraries were prepared by immunoSEQ multiplex PCR; TCRdb keeps only in-frame clonotypes and omits some of them. The sample consists of approximately 390,000 clones, 80% to 90% of them appearing once. Germline V gene lookup returns CDR1 MNHEY and CDR2 SVGAGI. CDR3 size: 14 residues. V was clipped by 7 bases and J by 4 bases; unmatched bases: 6. This chain connects TRBV6-5 to TRBJ2-5; 10 nucleotides align to TRBD2. Sequenced sample: PBMCs or T cells enriched from blood (not recorded which). This TCR derives from a woman in her forties or fifties who had recovered from COVID-19. CDR3 in amino acids: CASKREGLSETQYF. CDR3 nucleotide sequence: TGTGCCAGCAAGCGGGAGGGTCTATCAGAGACCCAGTACTTC.